This T cell receptor (beta chain) is from a study of T cell repertoires in cytomegalovirus infection (dated by TCRdb to about 2019). With regard to the full study: The peptide stimulations were aimed at well-studied HLA-B-restricted epitopes as well as recently identified HLA-C-restricted CMV epitopes, whose presentation resists viral immunomodulation. Donor HLA type was relevant to the analysis, because carriage of CMV infection together with the matching HLA type was indicated by public TCR beta signatures.

Reading the germline V gene gives CDR1 ENHRY and CDR2 SYGVKD. V has 4 bases trimmed and J has 4 bases trimmed; junction bases matching no gene number 9. Taken from cysteine to phenylalanine, the CDR3 has 16 residues. Of all the DNA, just the CDR3 is kept, 48 bases in frame from base 1. Sequencing was carried out with an Illumina HiSeq 1500. TCRdb passed the public sequencing reads through fastp at Q25 and MiXCR, retaining productive beta sequences. Duplicate CDR3 protein sequences are folded into a single record with the most common DNA and genes. The sample yields about 920,000 distinct CDR3 sequences; approximately 32% were counted once. The ten largest clones capture 13% of the sample. A remark on this clonotype: Its antigen is still unknown. No base quality values were provided; no much bigger clone lies one nucleotide off.

Broader findings and caveats from the paper: The ex vivo response was dominated by HLA-C-restricted CMV-specific TCR beta clonotypes, which also provided the single most frequent clonotype in two of eight donors. Carriers of CMV infection plus the relevant HLA type were discriminated by the cumulative frequency of public TCR beta family members in the study cohort and in an independent roughly 400-donor cohort.

According to the study, the label for this sample's treatment or condition signals: in vitro stimulation with specific CMV peptide epitopes to enrich CMV-specific T cells. Here the chain combines TRBV10-3 and TRBJ2-3; 9 of the junction bases match TRBD1. The source of this sequence is a human donor in good health (CMV status not recorded). Some clones in this sample may be carry-over from other donors' samples. The sequences come from cultured CD8+ T cells from PBMCs, collected from culture after CMV antigen stimulation. The DNA is TGTGCCATCAGTGGTTCGGACAGGGGTTTGGCAGATACGCAGTATTTT. It codes for CAISGSDRGLADTQYF.